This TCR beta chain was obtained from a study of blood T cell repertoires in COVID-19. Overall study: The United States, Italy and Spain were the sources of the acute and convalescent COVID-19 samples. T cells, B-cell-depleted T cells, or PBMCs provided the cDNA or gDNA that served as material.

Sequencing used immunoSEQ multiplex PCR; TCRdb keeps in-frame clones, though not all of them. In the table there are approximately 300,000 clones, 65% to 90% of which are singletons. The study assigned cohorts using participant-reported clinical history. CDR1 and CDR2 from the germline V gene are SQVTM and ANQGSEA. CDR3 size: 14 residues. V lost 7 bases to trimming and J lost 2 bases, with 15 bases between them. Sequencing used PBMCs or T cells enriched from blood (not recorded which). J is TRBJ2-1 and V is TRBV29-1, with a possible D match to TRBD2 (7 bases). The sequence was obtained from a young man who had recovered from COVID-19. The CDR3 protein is CSGGGAAAYNEQFF. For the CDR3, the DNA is TGCAGCGGTGGGGGGGCAGCCGCCTACAATGAGCAGTTCTTC.